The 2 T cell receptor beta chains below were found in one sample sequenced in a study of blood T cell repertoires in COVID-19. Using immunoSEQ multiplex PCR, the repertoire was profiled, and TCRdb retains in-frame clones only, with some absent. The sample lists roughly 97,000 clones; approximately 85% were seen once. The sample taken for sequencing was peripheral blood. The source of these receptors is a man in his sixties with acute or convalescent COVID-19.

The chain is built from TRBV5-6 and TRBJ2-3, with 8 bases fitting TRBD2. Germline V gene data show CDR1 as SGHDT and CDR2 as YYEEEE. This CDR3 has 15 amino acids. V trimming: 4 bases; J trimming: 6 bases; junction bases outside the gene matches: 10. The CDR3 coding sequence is TGTGCCAGCAGCCCCGGCCGGGGGGGGCTGGATACGCAGTATTTT. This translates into CASSPGRGGLDTQYF. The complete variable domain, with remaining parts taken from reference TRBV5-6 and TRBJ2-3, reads DAGVTQSPTHLIKTRGQQVTLRCSPKSGHDTVSWYQQALGQGPQFIFQYYEEEERQRGNFPDRFSGHQFPNYSSELNVNALLLGDSALYLCASSPGRGGLDTQYFGPGTRLTVL.

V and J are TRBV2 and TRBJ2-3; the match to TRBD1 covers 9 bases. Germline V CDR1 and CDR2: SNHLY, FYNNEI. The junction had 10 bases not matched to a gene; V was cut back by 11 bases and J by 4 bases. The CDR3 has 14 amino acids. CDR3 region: CACGTGSGADTQYF. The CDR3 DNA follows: TGTGCCTGCGGGACAGGGTCTGGGGCAGATACGCAGTATTTT.